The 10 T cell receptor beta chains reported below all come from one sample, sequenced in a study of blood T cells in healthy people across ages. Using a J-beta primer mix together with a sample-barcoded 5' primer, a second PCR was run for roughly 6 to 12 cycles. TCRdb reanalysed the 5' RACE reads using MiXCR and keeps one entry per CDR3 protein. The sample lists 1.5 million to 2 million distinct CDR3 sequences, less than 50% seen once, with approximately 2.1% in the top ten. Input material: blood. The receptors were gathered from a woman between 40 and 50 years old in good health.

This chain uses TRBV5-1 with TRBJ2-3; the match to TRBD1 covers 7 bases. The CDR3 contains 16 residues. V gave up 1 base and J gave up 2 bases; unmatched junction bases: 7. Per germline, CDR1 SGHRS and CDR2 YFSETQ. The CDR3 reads CASSLYRDRLTDTQYF. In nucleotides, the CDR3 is TGCGCCAGCAGCTTGTACCGGGACAGACTCACAGATACGCAGTATTTT.

Here the CDR3 reads CAISETTNNEQFF. The CDR3 DNA reads as TGTGCCATCAGTGAAACAACGAACAATGAGCAGTTCTTC. V gene TRBV10-3 combines with J gene TRBJ2-1; no clear D gene. CDR1 and CDR2 from the germline V gene are ENHRY and SYGVKD. The CDR3 runs 13 residues. V was pared by 3 bases and J by 5 bases, with 8 bases between.

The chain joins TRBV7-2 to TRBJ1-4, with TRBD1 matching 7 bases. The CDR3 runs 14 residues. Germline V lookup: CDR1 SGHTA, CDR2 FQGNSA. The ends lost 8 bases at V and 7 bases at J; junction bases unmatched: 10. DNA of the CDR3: TGTGCCAGCGGCACAGGGGCGGGAGGTGAAAAACTGTTTTTT. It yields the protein CASGTGAGGEKLFF.

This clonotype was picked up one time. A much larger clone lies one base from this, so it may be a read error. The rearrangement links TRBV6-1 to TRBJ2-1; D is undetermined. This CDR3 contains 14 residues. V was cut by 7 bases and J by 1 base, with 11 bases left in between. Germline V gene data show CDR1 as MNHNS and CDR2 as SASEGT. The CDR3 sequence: CASTQLSSYNEQFF. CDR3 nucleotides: TGTGCCAGCACCCAGTTGTCATCCTACAATGAGCAGTTCTTC.

Here the CDR3 reads CSAPRQGRAPHDYTF. The DNA of the CDR3 is TGCAGTGCCCCTAGACAGGGCCGAGCCCCCCACGATTACACCTTC. This chain connects TRBV20-1 to TRBJ1-2; 7 nucleotides align to TRBD1. Losses at the gene ends were 6 bases for V and 11 bases for J; bases not matched to a gene: 21. The germline V gene has CDR1 DFQATT and CDR2 SNEGSKA (reference sequence). This CDR3 spans 15 amino acids.

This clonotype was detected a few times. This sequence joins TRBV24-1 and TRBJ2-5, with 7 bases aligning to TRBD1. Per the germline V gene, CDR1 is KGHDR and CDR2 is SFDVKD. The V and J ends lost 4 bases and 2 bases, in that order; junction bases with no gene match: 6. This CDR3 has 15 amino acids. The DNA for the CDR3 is TGTGCCACCAGTGACCCTCGACAGGGACAAGAGACCCAGTACTTC. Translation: CATSDPRQGQETQYF.

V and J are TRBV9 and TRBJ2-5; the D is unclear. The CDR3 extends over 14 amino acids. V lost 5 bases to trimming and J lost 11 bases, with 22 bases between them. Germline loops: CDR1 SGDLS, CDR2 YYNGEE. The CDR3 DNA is TGTGCCAGCAGTCAATCGGACGCCTACAATGAGCAGTACTTC. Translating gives CASSQSDAYNEQYF. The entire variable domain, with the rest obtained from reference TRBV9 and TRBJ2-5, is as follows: DSGVTQTPKHLITATGQRVTLRCSPRSGDLSVYWYQQSLDQGLQFLIQYYNGEERAKGNILERFSAQQFPDLHSELNLSSLELGDSALYFCASSQSDAYNEQYFGPGTRLLVL.

The DNA of the CDR3 is TGTGCCAGCAGACGACAGGATAATTCACCCCTCCACTTT. Translation: CASRRQDNSPLHF. This sequence joins TRBV27 and TRBJ1-6; the D gene is possibly TRBD1 (6 bases). V was cut by 6 bases and J by 5 bases, with 8 bases left in between. CDR1 and CDR2 from the germline V gene are MNHEY and SMNVEV (reference sequence). This CDR3 is built from 13 residues.

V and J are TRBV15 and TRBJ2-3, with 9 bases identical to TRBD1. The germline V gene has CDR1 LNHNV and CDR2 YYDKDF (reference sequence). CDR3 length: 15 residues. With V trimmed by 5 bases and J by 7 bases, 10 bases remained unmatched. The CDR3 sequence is CATSGGGQGGNTQYF. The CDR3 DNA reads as TGTGCCACCAGCGGGGGGGGACAGGGAGGAAATACGCAGTATTTT.

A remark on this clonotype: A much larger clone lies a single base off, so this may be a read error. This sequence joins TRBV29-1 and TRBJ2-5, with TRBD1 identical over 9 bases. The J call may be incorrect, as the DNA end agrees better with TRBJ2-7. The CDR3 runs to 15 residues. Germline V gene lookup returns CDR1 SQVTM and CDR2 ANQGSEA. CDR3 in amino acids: CSAETGTGRGDEQYF. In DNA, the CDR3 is TGCAGCGCTGAGACCGGGACAGGGCGCGGGGACGAGCAGTACTTC.